A single sample gave rise to the 12 T cell receptor beta chains below, sequenced in a study of blood T cells in healthy people across ages. A second PCR of roughly 7 to 11 cycles used a sample-barcoded 5' primer and a J-beta primer mix. In TCRdb, the 5' RACE reads were re-called with MiXCR into one record per CDR3 protein. The sample records more than 900,000 distinct CDR3 sequences, 20% to 25% being singletons. These data are also associated with another study on T cells of mothers and their children.

Sequences were obtained from blood. These receptors were taken from a girl aged 2 to 10 in good health.

V gene TRBV7-2 combines with J gene TRBJ2-5, with a tentative D call TRBD2 (6 bases). CDR1 is SGHTA, CDR2 FQGNSA, per germline. There are 14 residues in the CDR3. V was shortened by 5 bases and J by 5 bases, with 15 bases between the two germline ends. CDR3 coding DNA: TGTGCCAGCAGCCCGGGACTTTTGTTGGAGACCCAGTACTTC. It is translated as CASSPGLLLETQYF.

This clonotype was seen at least ten times. The genes are TRBV7-2 and TRBJ2-5, with D perhaps being TRBD1 or TRBD2 (5 bases each). V was clipped by 5 bases and J by 5 bases, with 24 bases between them. Germline V gives CDR1 SGHTA, CDR2 FQGNSA. The CDR3 has 17 residues. CDR3 residues: CASSPVGAGTLQETQYF. CDR3 nucleotide sequence: TGTGCCAGCAGCCCGGTAGGGGCGGGCACGCTCCAGGAGACCCAGTACTTC.

Only a few counts were recorded for this clonotype. The V call is TRBV14, the J call TRBJ1-1; D is perhaps TRBD1 (6 bases). The CDR3 is 15 amino acids. V lost 4 bases and J 5 bases, leaving 17 bases between the germline ends. Germline V gene data show CDR1 as SGHDN and CDR2 as FVKESK. CDR3 residues: CASSRYRGLQTEAFF. The CDR3 DNA reads TGTGCCAGCAGCCGCTACCGGGGGCTCCAAACTGAAGCTTTCTTT.

This clonotype was detected a few times. The chain has TRBV29-1 and TRBJ2-4, with D perhaps being TRBD1 or TRBD2 (7 bases each). Trimming pared 6 bases from V and 13 bases from J, leaving 19 bases between. The CDR3 has 12 residues. Germline V CDR1 and CDR2: SQVTM, ANQGSEA. CDR3 in DNA: TGCAGCGTCCCGGGCCCAGGGGGAGGGCAGTACTTC. Its translation: CSVPGPGGGQYF.

This chain connects TRBV10-2 to TRBJ1-5; D remains ambiguous. The V end lost 4 bases, the J end lost 6 bases, and 13 bases lay between the germline ends. The CDR3 has 14 residues. The V gene's germline CDR1 is WSHSY and CDR2 SAAADI. The CDR3 DNA reads as TGCGCCAGCAGTGGCCAGGCCGGGATTCAGCCCCAGCATTTT. Translated: CASSGQAGIQPQHF.

This clonotype was counted ten times or more. V is TRBV9 and J is TRBJ2-1; no definite D call. The CDR3 runs to 13 residues. Germline CDR1 SGDLS, CDR2 YYNGEE. V gave up 1 base and J gave up 8 bases, with 10 bases separating them. This CDR3 reads CASSVTGAHEQFF. CDR3 nucleotides: TGTGCCAGCAGCGTAACGGGCGCTCATGAGCAGTTCTTC.

This clonotype occurred a few times. The J gene is TRBJ1-1, the V gene TRBV7-2; D possibly corresponds to TRBD1 (5 bases). Trimming removed 4 bases at V and 5 bases at J, with 20 bases between. The CDR3 has 16 residues. In germline, CDR1 is SGHTA, CDR2 FQGNSA. The CDR3 here is CTSSSQGGVIGTEAFF. The CDR3 coding sequence is TGTACCAGCAGCTCCCAAGGAGGGGTAATCGGGACTGAAGCTTTCTTT.

The V and J genes are TRBV5-1 and TRBJ2-1, with D perhaps TRBD1 or TRBD2 (5 bases each). Germline V gene sequence: CDR1 SGHRS, CDR2 YFSETQ. V was cut by 0 bases and J by 9 bases, with 10 bases left in between. The CDR3 length is 13 residues. CDR3 sequence: CASSLAPGTEQFF. Written as DNA, the CDR3 is TGCGCCAGCAGCTTGGCGCCGGGGACTGAGCAGTTCTTC.

V and J are TRBV7-3 and TRBJ1-1; D gene ambiguous. The V end lost 3 bases, the J end lost 1 base, and 6 bases lay between the germline ends. The CDR3 is made up of 13 amino acids. Germline V gene sequence: CDR1 SGHTA, CDR2 FQGTGA. The DNA of the CDR3 is TGTGCCAGCAGCTTCGGAAAGAACACTGAAGCTTTCTTT. Its protein is CASSFGKNTEAFF.

For this clonotype: One end of the junction varies from germline; a read error may be responsible. The J gene is TRBJ1-2, the V gene TRBV9; D unresolved. Germline V lookup: CDR1 SGDLS, CDR2 YYNGEE. The CDR3 length is 13 residues. The CDR3 DNA reads as TGTGCCAGCACCGTAGGAGGAGACTATGGCTACACCTTC. Protein: CASTVGGDYGYTF.

This clonotype was seen more than once but under ten times. J is TRBJ2-1 and V is TRBV10-3; a weak D match, TRBD1 (5 bases). TRBJ2-5 matches the DNA end more closely, so the J call is doubtful. Per germline, CDR1 ENHRY and CDR2 SYGVKD. The CDR3 covers 13 residues. The CDR3 nucleotides are TGTGCCAGAAAGACCGACAGACAAGAGACCCAGTACTTC. Its protein product is CARKTDRQETQYF.

About this clonotype itself: Sequence at one end of the junction differs from germline and may be a read error. The chain is built from TRBV3-1 and TRBJ2-7; 12 nucleotides align to TRBD1. The CDR3 consists of 21 residues. Germline lookup yields CDR1 LGHDT and CDR2 YNNKEL (reference sequence). The CDR3 spells CASSHDQPGQGALFGAYEQYF. The CDR3 DNA is TGCGCCAGCAGCCACGATCAACCGGGACAGGGGGCTCTTTTTGGGGCCTACGAGCAGTACTTC.